This TCR beta chain emerged from a study of T cell repertoires in cytomegalovirus infection. Overall study results and limits: HLA-C-restricted CMV clonotypes gave the most frequent clonotype in two of eight donors.

The CDR3 length is 14 residues. In germline, CDR1 is SNHLY, CDR2 FYNNEI. The junction had 1 base not matched to a gene; V was cut back by 0 bases and J by 6 bases. This clonotype showed up just a few times. The antigen remains undetermined. TCRdb reprocessed the reads via MiXCR and lists one record per CDR3 protein. The table includes under 150,000 distinct CDR3 sequences, roughly a quarter detected once. Sequencing used PBMCs, sequenced either directly or after in vitro stimulation (not recorded which). This chain links TRBV2 with TRBJ1-4, with 7 positions matching TRBD1. The source of this sequence is a human donor in good health (CMV status not recorded). Some clones in this sample may be carry-over from other donors' samples. CDR3 in DNA: TGTGCCAGCAGTGAAGCCACAGGGGATGAAAAACTGTTTTTT. This sequence encodes CASSEATGDEKLFF.